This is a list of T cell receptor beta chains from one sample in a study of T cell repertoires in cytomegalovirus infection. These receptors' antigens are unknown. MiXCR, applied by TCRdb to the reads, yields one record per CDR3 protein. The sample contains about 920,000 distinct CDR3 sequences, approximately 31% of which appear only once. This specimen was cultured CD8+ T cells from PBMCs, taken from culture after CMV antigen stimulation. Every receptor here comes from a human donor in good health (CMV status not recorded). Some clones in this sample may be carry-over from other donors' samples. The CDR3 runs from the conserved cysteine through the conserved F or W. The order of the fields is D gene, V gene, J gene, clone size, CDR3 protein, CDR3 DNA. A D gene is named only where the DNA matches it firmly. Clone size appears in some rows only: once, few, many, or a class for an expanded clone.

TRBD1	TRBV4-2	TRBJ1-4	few	CASSLQGAPEKLFF	TGTGCCAGCAGCCTACAGGGGGCTCCTGAAAAACTGTTTTTT
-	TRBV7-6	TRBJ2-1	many	CASSLALGRGIHEQFF	TGTGCCAGCAGCTTAGCGCTAGGTAGAGGGATTCATGAGCAGTTCTTC
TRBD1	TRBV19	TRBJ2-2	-	CASATGSNTGELFF	TGTGCCAGCGCGACAGGGTCGAACACCGGGGAGCTGTTTTTT
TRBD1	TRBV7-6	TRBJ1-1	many	CASSLAKNRGLDTEAFF	TGTGCCAGCAGCTTAGCCAAGAACAGGGGGCTGGACACTGAAGCTTTCTTT
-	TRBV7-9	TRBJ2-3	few	CASSLTQDTQYF	TGTGCCAGCAGCTTAACTCAAGATACGCAGTATTTT
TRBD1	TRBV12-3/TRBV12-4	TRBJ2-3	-	CASRPGQSTDTQYF	TGTGCCAGCAGGCCGGGACAGAGCACAGATACGCAGTATTTT
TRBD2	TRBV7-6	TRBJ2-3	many	CASSLEVGGASDTQYF	TGTGCCAGCAGCTTAGAGGTCGGGGGGGCGTCAGATACGCAGTATTTT
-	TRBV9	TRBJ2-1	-	CASSVGWGSNEQFF	TGTGCCAGCAGCGTAGGATGGGGATCTAATGAGCAGTTCTTC
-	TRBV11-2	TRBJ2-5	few	CASSLQRKEETQYF	TGTGCCAGCAGCCTACAGAGAAAGGAAGAGACCCAGTACTTC
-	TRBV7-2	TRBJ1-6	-	CASSPYRVPDPNSRLHF	TGTGCCAGCAGCCCGTACCGGGTTCCTGACCCTAATTCACGCCTCCACTTT